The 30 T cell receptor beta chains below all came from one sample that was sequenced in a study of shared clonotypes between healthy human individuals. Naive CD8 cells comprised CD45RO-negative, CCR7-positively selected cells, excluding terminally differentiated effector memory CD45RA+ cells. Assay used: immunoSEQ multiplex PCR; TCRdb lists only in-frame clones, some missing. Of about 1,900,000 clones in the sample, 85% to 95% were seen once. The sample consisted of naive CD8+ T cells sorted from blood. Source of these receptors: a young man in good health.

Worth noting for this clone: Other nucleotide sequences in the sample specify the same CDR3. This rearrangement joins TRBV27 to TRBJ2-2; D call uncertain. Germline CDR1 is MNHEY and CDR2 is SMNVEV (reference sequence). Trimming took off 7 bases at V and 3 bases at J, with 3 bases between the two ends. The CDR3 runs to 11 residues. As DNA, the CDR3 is TGTGCCAGCACTGACACCGGGGAGCTGTTTTTT. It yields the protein CASTDTGELFF.

The CDR3 sequence is CASSQQGLEEKLFF. CDR3 nucleotides: TGCGCCAGCAGCCAGCAGGGGTTAGAGGAAAAACTGTTTTTT. The chain has TRBV4-1 and TRBJ1-4, with a possible D match to TRBD1 (6 bases). CDR3 length: 14 residues. The V gene's germline CDR1 is MGHRA and CDR2 YSYEKL. Trimming shortened V by 3 bases and J by 8 bases, and 13 bases separated the two germline ends.

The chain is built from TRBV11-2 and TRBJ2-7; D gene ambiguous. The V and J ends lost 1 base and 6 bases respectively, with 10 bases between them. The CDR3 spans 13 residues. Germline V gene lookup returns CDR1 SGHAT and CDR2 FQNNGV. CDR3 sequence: CASSLGPRGEQYF. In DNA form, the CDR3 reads TGTGCCAGCAGCTTAGGTCCTCGAGGCGAGCAGTACTTC.

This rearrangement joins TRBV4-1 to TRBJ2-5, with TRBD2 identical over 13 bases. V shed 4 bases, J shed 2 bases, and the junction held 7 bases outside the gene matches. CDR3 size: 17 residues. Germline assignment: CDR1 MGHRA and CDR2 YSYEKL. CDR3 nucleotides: TGCGCCAGCAGCCCCGGCCGACTAGCGGGGGGTCAAGAGACCCAGTACTTC. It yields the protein CASSPGRLAGGQETQYF.

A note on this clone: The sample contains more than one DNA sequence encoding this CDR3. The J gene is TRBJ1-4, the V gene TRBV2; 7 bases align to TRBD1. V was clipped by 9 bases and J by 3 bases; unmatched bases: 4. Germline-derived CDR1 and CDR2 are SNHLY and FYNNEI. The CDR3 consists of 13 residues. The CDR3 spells CASSGGPNEKLFF. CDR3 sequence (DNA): TGTGCCAGTTCAGGGGGACCTAATGAAAAACTGTTTTTT.

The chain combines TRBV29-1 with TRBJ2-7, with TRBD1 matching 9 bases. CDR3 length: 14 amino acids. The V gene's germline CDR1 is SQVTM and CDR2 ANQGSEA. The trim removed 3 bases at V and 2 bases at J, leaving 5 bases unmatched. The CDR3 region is CSVEVGTGPYEQYF. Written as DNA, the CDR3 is TGCAGCGTTGAGGTCGGGACAGGGCCCTACGAGCAGTACTTC.

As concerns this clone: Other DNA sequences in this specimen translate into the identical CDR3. The CDR3 here is CASSFGTGGTEAFF. CDR3 DNA: TGTGCCAGCAGTTTCGGGACAGGGGGCACTGAAGCTTTCTTT. The chain carries TRBV27 and TRBJ1-1; 11 bases are shared with TRBD1. This CDR3 comprises 14 residues. J was trimmed by 4 bases and V by 3 bases; bases with no gene match: 1. CDR1 and CDR2 (germline): MNHEY, SMNVEV (reference sequence).

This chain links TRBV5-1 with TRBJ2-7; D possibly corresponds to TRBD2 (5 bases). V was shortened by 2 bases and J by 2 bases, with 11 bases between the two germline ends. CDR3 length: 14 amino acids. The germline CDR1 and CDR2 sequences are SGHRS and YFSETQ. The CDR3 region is CASSFSGYPYEQYF. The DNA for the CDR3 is TGCGCCAGCAGCTTTTCGGGGTACCCCTACGAGCAGTACTTC. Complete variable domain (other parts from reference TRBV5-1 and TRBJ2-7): KAGVTQTPRYLIKTRGQQVTLSCSPISGHRSVSWYQQTPGQGLQFLFEYFSETQRNKGNFPGRFSGRQFSNSRSEMNVSTLELGDSALYLCASSFSGYPYEQYFGPGTRLTVT.

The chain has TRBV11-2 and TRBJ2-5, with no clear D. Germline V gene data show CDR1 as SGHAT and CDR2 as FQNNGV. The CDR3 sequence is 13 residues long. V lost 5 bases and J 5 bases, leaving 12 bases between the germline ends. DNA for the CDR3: TGTGCCAGCAGCCTCGTGCGGATCGAGACCCAGTACTTC. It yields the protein CASSLVRIETQYF. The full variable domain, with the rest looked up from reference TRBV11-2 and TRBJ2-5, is EAGVAQSPRYKIIEKRQSVAFWCNPISGHATLYWYQQILGQGPKLLIQFQNNGVVDDSQLPKDRFSAERLKGVDSTLKIQPAKLEDSAVYLCASSLVRIETQYFGPGTRLLVL.

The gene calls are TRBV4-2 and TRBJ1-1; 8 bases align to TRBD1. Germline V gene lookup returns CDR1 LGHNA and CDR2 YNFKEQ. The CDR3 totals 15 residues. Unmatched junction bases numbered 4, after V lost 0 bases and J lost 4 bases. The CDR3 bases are TGTGCCAGCAGCCAAGACCCCGGACAGGGCACTGAAGCTTTCTTT. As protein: CASSQDPGQGTEAFF.

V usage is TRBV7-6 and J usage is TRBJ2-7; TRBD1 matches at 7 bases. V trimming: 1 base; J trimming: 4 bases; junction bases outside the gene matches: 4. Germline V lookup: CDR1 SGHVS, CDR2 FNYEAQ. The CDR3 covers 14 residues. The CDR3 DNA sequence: TGTGCCAGCAGCTTAGGCGGCAGGGGGTACGAGCAGTACTTC. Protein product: CASSLGGRGYEQYF.

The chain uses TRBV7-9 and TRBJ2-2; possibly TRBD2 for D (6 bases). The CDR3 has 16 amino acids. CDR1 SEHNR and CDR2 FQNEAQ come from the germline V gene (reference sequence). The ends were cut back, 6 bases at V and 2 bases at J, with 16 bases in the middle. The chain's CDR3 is CASRLISGTNTGELFF. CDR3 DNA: TGTGCCAGCAGATTAATTAGCGGAACTAACACCGGGGAGCTGTTTTTT.

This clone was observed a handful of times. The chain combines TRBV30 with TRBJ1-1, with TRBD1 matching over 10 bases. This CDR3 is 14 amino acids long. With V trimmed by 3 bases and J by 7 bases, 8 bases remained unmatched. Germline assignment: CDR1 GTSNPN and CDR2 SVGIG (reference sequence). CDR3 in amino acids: CAWSSGTGVFEAFF. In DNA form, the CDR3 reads TGTGCCTGGAGCTCCGGGACAGGGGTTTTTGAAGCTTTCTTT.

This chain's CDR3 is CASSPDPWINSPLHF. In nucleotides, the CDR3 is TGTGCCAGCAGCCCGGATCCGTGGATTAATTCACCCCTCCACTTT. This chain connects TRBV7-9 to TRBJ1-6; D remains unclear. This CDR3 is 15 amino acids long. V was cut by 5 bases and J by 6 bases, with 14 bases left in between. Per the germline V gene, CDR1 is SEHNR and CDR2 is FQNEAQ (reference sequence).

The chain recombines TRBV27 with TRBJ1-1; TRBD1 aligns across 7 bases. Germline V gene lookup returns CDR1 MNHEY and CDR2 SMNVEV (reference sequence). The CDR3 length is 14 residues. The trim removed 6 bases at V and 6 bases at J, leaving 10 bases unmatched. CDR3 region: CASRSQGDMSEAFF. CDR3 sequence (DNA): TGTGCCAGCAGGTCTCAGGGGGACATGTCTGAAGCTTTCTTT.

CDR3 nucleotides: TGTGCCAGCAGTTCGGGACAGGGATTCAACAATGAGCAGTTCTTC. This sequence encodes CASSSGQGFNNEQFF. The chain carries TRBV27 and TRBJ2-1; 9 bases align to TRBD1. The CDR3 totals 15 residues. V lost 4 bases to trimming and J lost 5 bases; unmatched junction nucleotides: 6. The germline V gene encodes CDR1 MNHEY and CDR2 SMNVEV (reference sequence).

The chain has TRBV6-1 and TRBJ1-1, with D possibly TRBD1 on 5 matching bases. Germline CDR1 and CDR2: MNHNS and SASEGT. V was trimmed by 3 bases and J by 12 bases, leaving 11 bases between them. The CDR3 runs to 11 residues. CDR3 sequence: CASSDSRGTFF. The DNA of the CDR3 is TGTGCCAGCAGTGATTCGAGGGGTACTTTCTTT.

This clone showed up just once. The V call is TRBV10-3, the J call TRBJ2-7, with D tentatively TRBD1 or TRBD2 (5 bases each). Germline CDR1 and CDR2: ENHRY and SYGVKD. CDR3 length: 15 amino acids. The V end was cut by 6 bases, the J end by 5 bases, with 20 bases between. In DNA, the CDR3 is TGTGCCATCAGAGTCCCCGGGACCGGGGTCCACGAGCAGTACTTC. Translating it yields CAIRVPGTGVHEQYF.

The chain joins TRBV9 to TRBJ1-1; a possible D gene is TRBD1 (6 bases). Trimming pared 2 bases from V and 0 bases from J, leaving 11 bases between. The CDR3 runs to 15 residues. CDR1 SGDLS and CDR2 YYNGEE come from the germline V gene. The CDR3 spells CASSVAGTMNTEAFF. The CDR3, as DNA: TGTGCCAGCAGCGTCGCCGGGACAATGAACACTGAAGCTTTCTTT.

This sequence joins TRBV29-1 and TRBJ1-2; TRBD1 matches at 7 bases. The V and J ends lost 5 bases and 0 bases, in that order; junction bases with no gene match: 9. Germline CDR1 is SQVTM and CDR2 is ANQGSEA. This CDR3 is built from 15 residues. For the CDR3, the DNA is TGCAGCGTTCGAGGCGAGGGGGCCCCTAACTATGGCTACACCTTC. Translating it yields CSVRGEGAPNYGYTF.

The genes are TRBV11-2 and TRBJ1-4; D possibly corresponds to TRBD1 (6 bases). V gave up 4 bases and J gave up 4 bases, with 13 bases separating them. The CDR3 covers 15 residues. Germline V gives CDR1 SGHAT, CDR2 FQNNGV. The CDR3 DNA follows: TGTGCCAGCAGCTCCTACAGGGCGGATAATGAAAAACTGTTTTTT. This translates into CASSSYRADNEKLFF. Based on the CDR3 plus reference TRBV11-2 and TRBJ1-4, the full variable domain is EAGVAQSPRYKIIEKRQSVAFWCNPISGHATLYWYQQILGQGPKLLIQFQNNGVVDDSQLPKDRFSAERLKGVDSTLKIQPAKLEDSAVYLCASSSYRADNEKLFFGSGTQLSVL.

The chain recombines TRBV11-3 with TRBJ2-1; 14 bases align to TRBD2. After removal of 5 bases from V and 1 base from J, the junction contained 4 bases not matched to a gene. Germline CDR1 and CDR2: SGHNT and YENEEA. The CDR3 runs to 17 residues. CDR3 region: CASSGRTSGRSYNEQFF. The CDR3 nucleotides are TGTGCCAGCAGCGGGAGGACTAGCGGGAGGTCCTACAATGAGCAGTTCTTC.

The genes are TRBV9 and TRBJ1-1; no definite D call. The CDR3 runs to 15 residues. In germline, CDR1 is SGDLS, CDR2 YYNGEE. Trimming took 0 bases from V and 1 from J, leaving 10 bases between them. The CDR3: CASSVVGLANTEAFF. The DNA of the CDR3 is TGTGCCAGCAGCGTAGTCGGACTGGCGAACACTGAAGCTTTCTTT.

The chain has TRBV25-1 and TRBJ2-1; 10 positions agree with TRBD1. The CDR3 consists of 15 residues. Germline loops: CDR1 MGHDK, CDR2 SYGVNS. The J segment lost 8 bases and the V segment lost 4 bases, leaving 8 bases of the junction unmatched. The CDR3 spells CASSGPGQGFDEQFF. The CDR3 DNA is TGTGCCAGCAGTGGGCCGGGACAGGGGTTCGATGAGCAGTTCTTC.

The chain's CDR3 is CASSLVASGGNTGELFF. The CDR3 DNA reads TGTGCCAGCAGCTTAGTGGCTAGCGGGGGAAACACCGGGGAGCTGTTTTTT. The chain uses TRBV7-2 and TRBJ2-2; TRBD2 aligns across 10 bases. J gave up 2 bases and V 1 base, and 4 bases lay outside the gene matches. The germline gives CDR1 SGHTA, CDR2 FQGNSA. The CDR3 contains 17 residues.

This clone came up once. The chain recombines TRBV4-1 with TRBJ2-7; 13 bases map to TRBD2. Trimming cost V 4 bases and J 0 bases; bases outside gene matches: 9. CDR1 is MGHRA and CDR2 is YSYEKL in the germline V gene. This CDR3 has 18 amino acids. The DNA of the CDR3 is TGCGCCAGCAGCCTCTCGACTAGCGGGGGGCCGAGCTCCTACGAGCAGTACTTC. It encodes CASSLSTSGGPSSYEQYF.

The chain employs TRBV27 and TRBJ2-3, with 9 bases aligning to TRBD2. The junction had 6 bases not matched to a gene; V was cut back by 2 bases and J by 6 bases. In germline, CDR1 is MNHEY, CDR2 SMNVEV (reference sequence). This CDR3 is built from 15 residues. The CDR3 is CASSLAGGLSDTQYF. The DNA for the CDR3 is TGTGCCAGCAGTTTAGCGGGAGGGCTGAGTGATACGCAGTATTTT.

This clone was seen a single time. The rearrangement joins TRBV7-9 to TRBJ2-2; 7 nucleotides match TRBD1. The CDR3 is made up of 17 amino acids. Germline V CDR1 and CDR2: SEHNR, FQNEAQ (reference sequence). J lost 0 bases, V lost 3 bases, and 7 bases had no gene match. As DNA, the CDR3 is TGTGCCAGCAGCTTCCCCAAAGGGGGCGCGAACACCGGGGAGCTGTTTTTT. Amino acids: CASSFPKGGANTGELFF.

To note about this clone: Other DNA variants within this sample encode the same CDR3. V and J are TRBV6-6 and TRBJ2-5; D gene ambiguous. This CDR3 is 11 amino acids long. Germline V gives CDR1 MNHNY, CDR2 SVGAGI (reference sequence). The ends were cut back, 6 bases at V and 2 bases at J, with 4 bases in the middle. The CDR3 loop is CASSLQETQYF. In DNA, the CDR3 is TGTGCCAGCAGCCTACAAGAGACCCAGTACTTC.

The CDR3 DNA is TGTGCCAGCAGCTTGGGGTGGCGGAGACCAAGCTCCTACGAGCAGTACTTC. It is translated as CASSLGWRRPSSYEQYF. The gene calls are TRBV5-5 and TRBJ2-7; D not certain. CDR1 and CDR2 from the germline V gene are SGHKS and YYEKEE (reference sequence). The CDR3 consists of 17 residues. Trimming pared 0 bases from V and 0 bases from J, leaving 16 bases between.